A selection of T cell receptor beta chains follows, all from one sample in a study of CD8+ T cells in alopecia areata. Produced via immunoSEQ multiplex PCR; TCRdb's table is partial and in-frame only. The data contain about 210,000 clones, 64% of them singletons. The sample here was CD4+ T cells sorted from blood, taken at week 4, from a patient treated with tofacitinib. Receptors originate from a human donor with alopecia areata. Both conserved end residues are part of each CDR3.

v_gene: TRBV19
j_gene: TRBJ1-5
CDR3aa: CASSSIAGGPQHF

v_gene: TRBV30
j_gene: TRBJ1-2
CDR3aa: CAWSKANYGYTF

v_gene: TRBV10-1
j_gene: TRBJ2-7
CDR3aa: CASSLSLKTYEQYF

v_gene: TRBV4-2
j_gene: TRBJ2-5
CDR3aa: CASSTNPGVIETQYF

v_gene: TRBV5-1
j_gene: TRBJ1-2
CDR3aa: CASSLDRDRGGGYTF

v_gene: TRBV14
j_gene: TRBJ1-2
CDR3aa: CASSRRDQPLYGYTF

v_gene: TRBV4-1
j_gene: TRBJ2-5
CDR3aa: CASSQVRETQYF

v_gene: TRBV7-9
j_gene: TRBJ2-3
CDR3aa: CASSGTYGATQYF

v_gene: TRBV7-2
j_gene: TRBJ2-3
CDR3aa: CASSLRQGRTDTQYF

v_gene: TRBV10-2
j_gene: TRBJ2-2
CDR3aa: CASSRDFTGELFF